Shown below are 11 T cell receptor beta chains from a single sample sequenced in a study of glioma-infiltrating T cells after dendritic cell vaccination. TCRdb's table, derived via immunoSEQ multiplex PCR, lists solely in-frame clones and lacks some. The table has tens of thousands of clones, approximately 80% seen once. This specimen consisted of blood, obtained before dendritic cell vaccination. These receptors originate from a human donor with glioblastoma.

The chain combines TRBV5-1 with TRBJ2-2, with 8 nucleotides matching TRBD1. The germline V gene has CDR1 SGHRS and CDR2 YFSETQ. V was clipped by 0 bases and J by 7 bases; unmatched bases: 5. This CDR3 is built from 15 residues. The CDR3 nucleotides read TGCGCCAGCAGCTTGGGGGGGACAGGAATCGGGGAGCTGTTTTTT. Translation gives CASSLGGTGIGELFF.

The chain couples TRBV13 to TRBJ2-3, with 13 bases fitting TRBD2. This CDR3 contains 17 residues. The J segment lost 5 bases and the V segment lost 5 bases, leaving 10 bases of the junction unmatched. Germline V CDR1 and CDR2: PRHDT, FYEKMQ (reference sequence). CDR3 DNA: TGTGCCAGCAGCGAGTGGGGACTAGCGGGAAGGGGAGATACGCAGTATTTT. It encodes CASSEWGLAGRGDTQYF. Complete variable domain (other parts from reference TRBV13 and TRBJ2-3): AAGVIQSPRHLIKEKRETATLKCYPIPRHDTVYWYQQGPGQDPQFLISFYEKMQSDKGSIPDRFSAQQFSDYHSELNMSSLELGDSALYFCASSEWGLAGRGDTQYFGPGTRLTVL.

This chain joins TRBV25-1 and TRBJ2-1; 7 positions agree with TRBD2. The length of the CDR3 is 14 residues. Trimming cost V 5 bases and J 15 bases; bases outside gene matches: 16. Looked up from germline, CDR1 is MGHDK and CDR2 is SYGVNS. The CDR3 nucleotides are TGTGCCAGCAGTCCCGACGAGGGATGGACTAGTCGGTTCTTC. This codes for CASSPDEGWTSRFF.

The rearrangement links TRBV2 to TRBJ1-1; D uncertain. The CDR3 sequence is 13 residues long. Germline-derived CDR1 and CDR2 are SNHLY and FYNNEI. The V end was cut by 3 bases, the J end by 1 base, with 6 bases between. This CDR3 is CASSDGGNTEAFF. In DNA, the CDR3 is TGTGCCAGCAGTGACGGAGGGAACACTGAAGCTTTCTTT.

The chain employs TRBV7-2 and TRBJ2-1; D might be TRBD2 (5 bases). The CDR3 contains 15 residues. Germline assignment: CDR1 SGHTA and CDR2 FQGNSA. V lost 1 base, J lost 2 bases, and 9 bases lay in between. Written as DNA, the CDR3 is TGTGCCAGCAGCTTAGAAGGTAGCGCCTACAATGAGCAGTTCTTC. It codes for CASSLEGSAYNEQFF.

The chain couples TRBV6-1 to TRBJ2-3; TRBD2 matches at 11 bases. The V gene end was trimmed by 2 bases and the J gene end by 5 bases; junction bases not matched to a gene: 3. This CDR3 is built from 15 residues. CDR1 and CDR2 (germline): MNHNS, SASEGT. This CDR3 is CASSEIGLAGDTQYF. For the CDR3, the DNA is TGTGCCAGCAGTGAAATTGGACTAGCGGGAGATACGCAGTATTTT.

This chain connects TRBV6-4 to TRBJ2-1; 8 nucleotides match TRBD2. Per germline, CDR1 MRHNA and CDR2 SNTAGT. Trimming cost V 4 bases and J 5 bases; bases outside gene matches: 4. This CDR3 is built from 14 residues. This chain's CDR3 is CASSANGRDNEQFF. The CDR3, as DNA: TGTGCCAGCAGTGCGAACGGGAGGGACAATGAGCAGTTCTTC.

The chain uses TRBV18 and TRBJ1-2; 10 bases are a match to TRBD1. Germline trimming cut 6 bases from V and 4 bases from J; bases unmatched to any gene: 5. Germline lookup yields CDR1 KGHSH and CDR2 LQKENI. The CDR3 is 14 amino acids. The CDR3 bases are TGTGCCAGCTCGCCGGGACAGGGGTCCTATGGCTACACCTTC. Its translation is CASSPGQGSYGYTF.

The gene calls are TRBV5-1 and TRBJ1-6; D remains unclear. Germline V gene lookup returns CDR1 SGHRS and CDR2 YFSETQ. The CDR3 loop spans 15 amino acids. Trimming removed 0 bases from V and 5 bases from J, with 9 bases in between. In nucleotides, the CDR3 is TGCGCCAGCAGCTTGGCACCGGGGAATAATTCACCCCTCCACTTT. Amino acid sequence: CASSLAPGNNSPLHF.

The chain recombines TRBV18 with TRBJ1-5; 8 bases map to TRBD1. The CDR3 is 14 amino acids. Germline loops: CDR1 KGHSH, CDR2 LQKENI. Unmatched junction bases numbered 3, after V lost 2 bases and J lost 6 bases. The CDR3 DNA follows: TGTGCCAGCTCACCAGACAGGGGTATTCAGCCCCAGCATTTT. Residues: CASSPDRGIQPQHF.

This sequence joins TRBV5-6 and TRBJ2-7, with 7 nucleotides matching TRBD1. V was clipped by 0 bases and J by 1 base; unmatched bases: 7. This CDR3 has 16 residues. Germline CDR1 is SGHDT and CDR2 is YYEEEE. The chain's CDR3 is CASSLAYRGNSYEQYF. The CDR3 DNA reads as TGTGCCAGCAGCTTGGCATACAGGGGCAATTCCTACGAGCAGTACTTC.